The 24 T cell receptor beta chains listed next were all sequenced from one sample in a study of T cells in Graves' hyperthyroidism and ophthalmopathy. Researchers took RNA transcripts and amplified the TCR beta CDR3 regions from them. When the TCR CDR3 underwent first-round RT-PCR, the HTBI primer set was used. One entry per CDR3 protein results from TCRdb running MiXCR on the multiplex PCR reads. Among under 350,000 distinct CDR3 sequences listed, about 15% were seen once. Sequencing was performed on blood. The source of these receptors is a woman in her fifties or sixties with Graves' ophthalmopathy.

There are a few counts of this clonotype. The V and J genes are TRBV9 and TRBJ2-3; D tentatively reads TRBD1 or TRBD2 (5 bases each). The germline gives CDR1 SGDLS, CDR2 YYNGEE. The CDR3 has 19 amino acids. Between the trimmed V and J ends, which lost 4 bases and 0 bases, there was a span of 24 bases. Here the CDR3 DNA reads TGTGCCAGCAGCCCCCACGAGCAGGGACGGATCGGCAGCACAGATACGCAGTATTTT. This translates into CASSPHEQGRIGSTDTQYF.

Remarks on this clonotype: Since a much larger clone is just one base distant, this may be a read error. Likely a read error: the CDR3 ends without its conserved phenylalanine or tryptophan. This sequence joins TRBV6-2 or TRBV6-3 and TRBJ1-2; possibly TRBD1 for D (5 bases). Germline V CDR1 and CDR2: MNHEY, SVGEGT. The CDR3 loop spans 16 amino acids. The V end was cut by 1 base, the J end by 2 bases, with 14 bases between. CDR3 bases: TGTGCCAGCAGTTACTTGTCGGGGACGGCGAACTATGGCTACACCCTC. Encoded protein: CASSYLSGTANYGYTL.

V gene TRBV7-9 combines with J gene TRBJ2-3, with TRBD2 identical over 11 bases. The CDR3 length is 16 residues. Per germline, CDR1 SEHNR and CDR2 FQNEAQ (reference sequence). Germline trimming cut 4 bases from V and 5 bases from J; bases unmatched to any gene: 8. The CDR3 DNA reads as TGTGCCAGCAGCTGGGGGACTAGCGGATTGGTAGATACGCAGTATTTT. This gives the protein CASSWGTSGLVDTQYF.

This clonotype has a count of ten or more. The rearrangement joins TRBV6-1 to TRBJ2-3; possibly TRBD1 for D (5 bases). This CDR3 spans 13 amino acids. The germline V gene has CDR1 MNHNS and CDR2 SASEGT. Trimming left V 5 bases short and J 1 base short, with 7 bases between. The CDR3 loop is CASSLTGTDTQYF. Here the CDR3 DNA reads TGTGCCAGCAGTCTGACAGGCACAGATACGCAGTATTTT.

This clonotype was counted many times. This rearrangement joins TRBV6-1 to TRBJ1-2; 7 nucleotides agree with TRBD1. The CDR3 loop spans 13 amino acids. V was pared by 7 bases and J by 7 bases, with 9 bases of the junction left unmatched. The germline CDR1 and CDR2 sequences are MNHNS and SASEGT. CDR3 sequence (DNA): TGTGCCAGCAAAATCAGGGGGGCAGGTGGCTACACCTTC. Translating it yields CASKIRGAGGYTF.

The table lists this clonotype with many counts. The rearrangement links TRBV27 to TRBJ2-7; 9 bases align to TRBD2. The CDR3 is 16 residues long. The junction had 10 bases not matched to a gene; V was cut back by 3 bases and J by 4 bases. CDR1 MNHEY and CDR2 SMNVEV come from the germline V gene (reference sequence). CDR3 amino acids: CASSFSREREVYEQYF. The CDR3 DNA reads TGTGCCAGCAGTTTCAGCCGCGAGCGGGAGGTTTACGAGCAGTACTTC.

The chain is built from TRBV7-9 and TRBJ2-7; D is possibly TRBD1 (5 bases). Germline CDR1 and CDR2: SEHNR and FQNEAQ (reference sequence). Trimming removed 6 bases from V and 5 bases from J, with 20 bases in between. There are 15 residues in the CDR3. The CDR3 sequence: CASRSRLGAVDEQYF. The CDR3 nucleotides read TGTGCCAGCAGATCCCGGCTAGGGGCTGTCGACGAGCAGTACTTC.

This sequence joins TRBV14 and TRBJ2-1, with D uncertain. This CDR3 has 14 amino acids. Germline V gene lookup returns CDR1 SGHDN and CDR2 FVKESK. V was shortened by 2 bases and J by 9 bases, with 14 bases between the two germline ends. The CDR3 loop reads CASSQLPVPSEQFF. The CDR3 DNA is TGTGCCAGCAGCCAACTCCCCGTACCCAGTGAGCAGTTCTTC.

This clonotype was seen more than once but under ten times. The gene calls are TRBV19 and TRBJ2-3, with 8 bases matching TRBD2. This CDR3 region has 13 residues. Looked up from germline, CDR1 is LNHDA and CDR2 is SQIVND (reference sequence). Germline trimming cut 4 bases from V and 13 bases from J; bases unmatched to any gene: 10. The CDR3 DNA reads as TGTGCCAGTAGTACCGACAGAGCGGGAGTAAAGTATTTT. Amino acid sequence: CASSTDRAGVKYF.

This clonotype was detected many times. The chain has TRBV5-1 and TRBJ2-1, with D maybe TRBD1 (6 bases). Germline V lookup: CDR1 SGHRS, CDR2 YFSETQ. The CDR3 contains 15 residues. V lost 5 bases, J lost 0 bases, and 12 bases lay in between. CDR3 sequence: CASSTQDSSYNEQFF. For the CDR3, the DNA is TGCGCCAGCAGTACCCAGGACAGCTCCTACAATGAGCAGTTCTTC.

Concerning this clonotype itself: Germline is not matched at one junction end, which may reflect a read error. The V call is TRBV20-1, the J call TRBJ2-1; 13 nucleotides line up with TRBD2. The length of the CDR3 is 12 residues. CDR1 and CDR2 from the germline V gene are DFQATT and SNEGSKA (reference sequence). As DNA, the CDR3 is TGCAGTACTAGCGGGAGGGACAATGAGCAGTTCTTC. It codes for CSTSGRDNEQFF.

This clonotype was picked up many times. This sequence joins TRBV30 and TRBJ1-5; a weak D match, TRBD1 (6 bases). The V end lost 2 bases, the J end lost 7 bases, and 21 bases lay between the germline ends. This CDR3 has 16 residues. Germline values: CDR1 GTSNPN, CDR2 SVGIG (reference sequence). The CDR3 loop is CAWSSADRGVGQPQHF. CDR3 bases: TGTGCCTGGAGTTCGGCGGACAGAGGGGTGGGCCAGCCCCAGCATTTT.

This clonotype was seen many times. The chain uses TRBV12-3 or TRBV12-4 and TRBJ1-3; no clear D gene. Trimming removed 6 bases at V and 0 bases at J, with 12 bases between. CDR3 length equals 15 residues. CDR3 residues: CASSSGADSGNTIYF. CDR3 bases: TGTGCCAGCAGCTCCGGAGCTGACTCTGGAAACACCATATATTTT.

This clonotype was seen many times. The chain carries TRBV2 and TRBJ2-7; no reliable D call. This CDR3 contains 14 residues. CDR1 and CDR2 (germline): SNHLY, FYNNEI. Trimming left V 5 bases short and J 5 bases short, with 16 bases between. CDR3 loop: CASSKLTPADEQYF. The CDR3 DNA is TGTGCCAGCAGTAAACTAACCCCAGCAGACGAGCAGTACTTC.

Ten or more counts support this clonotype. The chain joins TRBV5-1 to TRBJ1-1; D perhaps matches TRBD1 (6 bases). Germline V gene data show CDR1 as SGHRS and CDR2 as YFSETQ. V lost 3 bases to trimming and J lost 4 bases, with 13 bases between them. The CDR3 extends over 14 amino acids. The CDR3 coding sequence is TGCGCCAGCAGCTCCACCGGAGGGGGCACTGAAGCTTTCTTT. This codes for CASSSTGGGTEAFF.

V usage is TRBV4-3 and J usage is TRBJ1-3, with no clear D. Germline V gene lookup returns CDR1 LGHNA and CDR2 YSLEER. The CDR3 length is 12 residues. Trimming removed 3 bases from V and 1 base from J, with 1 base in between. The CDR3 nucleotides are TGCGCCAGCAGCCAGTCTGGAAACACCATATATTTT. Its translation is CASSQSGNTIYF.

The chain combines TRBV20-1 with TRBJ2-7; D unclear. CDR3 length: 12 amino acids. Germline V gives CDR1 DFQATT, CDR2 SNEGSKA (reference sequence). The V end lost 4 bases, the J end lost 6 bases, and 13 bases lay between the germline ends. The CDR3: CSATLDGSEQYF. The CDR3 DNA is TGCAGTGCTACCCTCGACGGAAGCGAGCAGTACTTC.

This clonotype was picked up many times. The chain couples TRBV18 to TRBJ1-4; D perhaps matches TRBD1 (5 bases). Germline V gene data show CDR1 as KGHSH and CDR2 as LQKENI. The CDR3 length is 15 residues. The V gene lost 2 bases and the J gene lost 3 bases, with 10 bases spanning the gap. CDR3 sequence: CASSPYDSANEKLFF. In DNA, the CDR3 is TGTGCCAGCTCACCATACGACAGCGCTAATGAAAAACTGTTTTTT.

The chain combines TRBV25-1 with TRBJ2-5; no reliable D call. This CDR3 region has 14 residues. Trimming took 3 bases from V and 5 from J, leaving 13 bases between them. Germline CDR1 reads MGHDK; CDR2 reads SYGVNS. For the CDR3, the DNA is TGTGCCAGCAGTGAGATAGGGCGGTCGGAGACCCAGTACTTC. Its translation: CASSEIGRSETQYF.

The chain has TRBV6-5 and TRBJ1-1, with 7 bases fitting TRBD1. The CDR3 is 15 residues long. Per germline, CDR1 MNHEY and CDR2 SVGAGI. With 0 bases clipped from V and 2 bases from J, the junction kept 3 bases outside the gene matches. The CDR3: CASSYSGQINTEAFF. DNA for the CDR3: TGTGCCAGCAGTTACTCGGGACAGATAAACACTGAAGCTTTCTTT.

The sample holds many counts of this clonotype. J is TRBJ1-1 and V is TRBV6-5; D gene uncertain. Germline loops: CDR1 MNHEY, CDR2 SVGAGI. Trimming stripped 0 bases from V and 1 base from J, with 12 bases between. CDR3 length equals 16 residues. The CDR3 bases are TGTGCCAGCAGTTACTCGTGGAAACAGAGGAACACTGAAGCTTTCTTT. It is translated as CASSYSWKQRNTEAFF.

J is TRBJ2-1 and V is TRBV4-3; no definite D call. Germline assignment: CDR1 LGHNA and CDR2 YSLEER. The CDR3 runs to 9 residues. Trimming cost V 4 bases and J 10 bases, with 2 bases left between them. CDR3 bases: TGCGCCAGCAGCCCCGAGCAGTTCTTC. This sequence encodes CASSPEQFF.

This clonotype was seen repeatedly, ten times or more. This chain links TRBV5-1 with TRBJ2-1; D call uncertain. The V gene lost 4 bases and the J gene lost 0 bases, with 8 bases spanning the gap. Germline CDR1 is SGHRS and CDR2 is YFSETQ. The CDR3 is made up of 14 amino acids. Here the CDR3 DNA reads TGCGCCAGCAGCCAGGTGGTCTCCTACAATGAGCAGTTCTTC. It yields the protein CASSQVVSYNEQFF.

The rearrangement joins TRBV4-1 to TRBJ1-2, with a weak D call TRBD1 (5 bases). Germline V gene lookup returns CDR1 MGHRA and CDR2 YSYEKL. The V gene lost 0 bases and the J gene lost 0 bases, with 14 bases spanning the gap. The CDR3 extends over 17 amino acids. CDR3 bases: TGCGCCAGCAGCCAAGATCGGCCAGGGCGAGCTAACTATGGCTACACCTTC. Amino acids: CASSQDRPGRANYGYTF.